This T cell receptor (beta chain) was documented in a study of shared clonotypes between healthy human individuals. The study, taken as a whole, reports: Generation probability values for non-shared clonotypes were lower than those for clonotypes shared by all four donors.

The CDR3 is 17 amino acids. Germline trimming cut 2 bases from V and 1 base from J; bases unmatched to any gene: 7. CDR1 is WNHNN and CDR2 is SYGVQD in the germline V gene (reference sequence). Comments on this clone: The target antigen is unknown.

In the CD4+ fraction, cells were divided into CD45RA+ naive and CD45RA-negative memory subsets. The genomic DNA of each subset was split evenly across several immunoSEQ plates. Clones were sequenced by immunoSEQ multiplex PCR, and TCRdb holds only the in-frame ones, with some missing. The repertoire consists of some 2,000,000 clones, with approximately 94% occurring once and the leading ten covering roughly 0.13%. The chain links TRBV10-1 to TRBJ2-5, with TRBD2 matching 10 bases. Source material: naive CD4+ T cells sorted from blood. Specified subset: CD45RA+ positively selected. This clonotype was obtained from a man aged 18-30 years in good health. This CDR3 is CASSETSGAQGQETQYF. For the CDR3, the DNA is TGCGCCAGCAGTGAGACTAGCGGGGCCCAGGGCCAAGAGACCCAGTACTTC.